This T cell receptor (beta chain) was recorded in a study of blood T cells in healthy people across ages. Healthy Caucasians from Russia aged about 6 to 95 served as donors. The CDR3 runs 14 residues. Germline V gives CDR1 KGHSH, CDR2 LQKENI. On this clonotype itself: The junction does not match germline at one end; this may be a read error.

The authors ran a second PCR of roughly 6 to 11 cycles using a sample-barcoded 5' primer and a J-beta primer mix. TCRdb reanalysed the 5' RACE reads using MiXCR and keeps one entry per CDR3 protein. The repertoire holds about 730,000 distinct CDR3 sequences, with 35% to 45% as singletons. This receptor was taken from a woman aged 55-70 years in good health. Material for sequencing was blood. The rearrangement links TRBV18 to TRBJ2-3; a weak D match, TRBD2 (5 bases). In nucleotides, the CDR3 is TGTGCCAGCTCACAGCGGATTAGCACAGAGACGCAGTATTTT. It encodes CASSQRISTETQYF.